This T cell receptor beta chain was found in a study of T-cell reconstitution after alpha-beta-depleted transplantation in children. Preparation of the TCRbeta library was carried out with unique molecular identifiers. TCRdb reprocessed the PCR reads with MiXCR, giving one entry per CDR3 protein. Among under 250,000 distinct CDR3 sequences listed, 20% to 30% were seen once. Germline assignment: CDR1 MNHNS and CDR2 SASEGT. The length of the CDR3 is 18 residues. The junction had 13 bases not matched to a gene; V was cut back by 5 bases and J by 4 bases. This clonotype was counted between two and nine times.

The chain joins TRBV6-1 to TRBJ2-2; 10 nucleotides align to TRBD1. This specimen was PBMCs, mostly from graft donor cells, taken 360 days after TCRalphabeta/CD19-depleted stem cell transplant. The receptor comes from a female patient under 10 years old who had a stem cell transplant for congenital amegakaryocytic thrombocytopenia, so the T cells may come from the graft donor. The CDR3 is CASSNPARGTGVTGELFF. Here the CDR3 DNA reads TGTGCCAGCAGTAATCCAGCTCGGGGGACAGGGGTCACCGGGGAGCTGTTTTTT.